This T cell receptor (beta chain) was sequenced for a study of Graves' ophthalmopathy and Graves' hyperthyroidism. Trimming took 6 bases from V and 7 from J; bases not matched to a gene: 7. Germline-derived CDR1 and CDR2 are MNHNS and SASEGT. This CDR3 spans 14 amino acids. From RNA, the CDR3 regions of TCR beta chains were amplified and sequenced. HTBI primers served in a first-round RT-PCR, which a second-round multiplex PCR followed. TCRdb processed the multiplex PCR reads anew with MiXCR; each CDR3 protein has one entry. The sample has hundreds of thousands of distinct CDR3 sequences; under 25% are singletons.

The sample taken for sequencing was peripheral blood. The TCR was taken from a woman in her late teens or twenties with stable Graves' hyperthyroidism. This chain uses TRBV6-1 with TRBJ1-2; 11 nucleotides align to TRBD1. DNA for the CDR3: TGTGCCAGCAGAACATGGACAGGGGGCCTTGGCTACACCTTC. Protein product: CASRTWTGGLGYTF.